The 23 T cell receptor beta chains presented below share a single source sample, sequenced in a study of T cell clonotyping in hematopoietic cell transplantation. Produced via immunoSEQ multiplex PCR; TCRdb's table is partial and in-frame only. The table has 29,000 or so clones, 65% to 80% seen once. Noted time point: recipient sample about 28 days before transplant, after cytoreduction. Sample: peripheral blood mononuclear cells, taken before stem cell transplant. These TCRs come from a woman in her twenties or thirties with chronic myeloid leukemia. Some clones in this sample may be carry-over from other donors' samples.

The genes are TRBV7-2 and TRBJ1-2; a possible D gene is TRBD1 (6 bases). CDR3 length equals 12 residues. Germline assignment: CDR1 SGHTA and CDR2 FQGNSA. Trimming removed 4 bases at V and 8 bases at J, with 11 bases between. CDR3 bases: TGTGCCAGCAGCTCGAACAGGGTCGGCTACACCTTC. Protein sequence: CASSSNRVGYTF.

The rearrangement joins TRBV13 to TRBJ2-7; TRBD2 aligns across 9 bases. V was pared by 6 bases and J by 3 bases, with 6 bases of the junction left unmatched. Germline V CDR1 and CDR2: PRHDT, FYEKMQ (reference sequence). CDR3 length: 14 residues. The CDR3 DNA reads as TGTGCCAGCAGGCTAGCGGGACGAGTCTACGAGCAGTACTTC. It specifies CASRLAGRVYEQYF.

The CDR3 loop reads CASSHNQVYGYTF. The CDR3 DNA is TGTGCCAGCAGCCATAACCAAGTTTATGGCTACACCTTC. The gene calls are TRBV4-2 and TRBJ1-2; D gene ambiguous. The CDR3 contains 13 residues. Germline V lookup: CDR1 LGHNA, CDR2 YNFKEQ. Trimming took 3 bases from V and 5 from J, leaving 10 bases between them.

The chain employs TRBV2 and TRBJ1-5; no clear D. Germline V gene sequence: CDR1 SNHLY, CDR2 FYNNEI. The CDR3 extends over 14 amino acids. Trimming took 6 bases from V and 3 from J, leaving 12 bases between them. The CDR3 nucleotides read TGTGCCAGCAGCGCTCAGAAGTACAATCAGCCCCAGCATTTT. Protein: CASSAQKYNQPQHF.

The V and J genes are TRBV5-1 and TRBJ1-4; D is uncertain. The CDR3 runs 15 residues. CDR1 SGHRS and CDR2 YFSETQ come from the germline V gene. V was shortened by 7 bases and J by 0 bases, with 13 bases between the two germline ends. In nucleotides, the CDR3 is TGCGCCAGCCGCGCACAGCCTACAACTAATGAAAAACTGTTTTTT. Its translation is CASRAQPTTNEKLFF.

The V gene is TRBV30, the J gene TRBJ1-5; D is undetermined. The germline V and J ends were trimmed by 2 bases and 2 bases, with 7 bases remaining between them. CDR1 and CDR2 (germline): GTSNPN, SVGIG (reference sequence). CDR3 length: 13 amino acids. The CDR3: CAWSIGRNQPQHF. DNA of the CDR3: TGTGCCTGGAGTATAGGACGCAATCAGCCCCAGCATTTT.

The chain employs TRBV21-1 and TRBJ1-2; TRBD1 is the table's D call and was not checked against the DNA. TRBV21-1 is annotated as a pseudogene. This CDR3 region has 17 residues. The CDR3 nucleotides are TGTGCCAGCAGCAAAGGAAGACAGGCCAATCCTAACTATGGCTACACCTTC. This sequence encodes CASSKGRQANPNYGYTF.

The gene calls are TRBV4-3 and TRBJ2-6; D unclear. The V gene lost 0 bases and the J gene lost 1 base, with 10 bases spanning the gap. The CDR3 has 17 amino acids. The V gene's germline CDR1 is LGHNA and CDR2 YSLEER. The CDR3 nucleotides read TGCGCCAGCAGCCAAGACAGCGCCGGTTCTGGGGCCAACGTCCTGACTTTC. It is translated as CASSQDSAGSGANVLTF.

The CDR3: CASSDRTWNTEAFF. The CDR3, as DNA: TGTGCCAGCAGTGATCGGACATGGAACACTGAAGCTTTCTTT. The chain couples TRBV6-1 to TRBJ1-1; a weak D match, TRBD1 (5 bases). Trimming took 3 bases from V and 1 from J, leaving 9 bases between them. The germline gives CDR1 MNHNS, CDR2 SASEGT. The CDR3 is 14 residues long.

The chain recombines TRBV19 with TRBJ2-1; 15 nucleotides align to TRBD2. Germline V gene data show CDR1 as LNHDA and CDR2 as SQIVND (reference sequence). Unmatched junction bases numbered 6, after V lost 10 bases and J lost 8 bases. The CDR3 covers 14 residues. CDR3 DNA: TGTGCCACCGGACTAGCGGGAGGGCTGGATGAGCAGTTCTTC. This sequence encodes CATGLAGGLDEQFF.

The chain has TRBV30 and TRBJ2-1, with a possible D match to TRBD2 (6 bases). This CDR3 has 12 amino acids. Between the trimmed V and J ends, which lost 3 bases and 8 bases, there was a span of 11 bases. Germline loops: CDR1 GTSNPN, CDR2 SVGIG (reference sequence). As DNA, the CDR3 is TGTGCCTGGAGCCGCGGAGGGGATGAGCAGTTCTTC. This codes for CAWSRGGDEQFF.

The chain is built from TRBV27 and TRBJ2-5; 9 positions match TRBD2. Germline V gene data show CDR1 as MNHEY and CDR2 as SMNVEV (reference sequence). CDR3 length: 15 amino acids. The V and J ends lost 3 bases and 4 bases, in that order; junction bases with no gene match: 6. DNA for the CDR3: TGTGCCAGCAGTTTTGGCGGGGGGGCCGGAGAGACCCAGTACTTC. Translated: CASSFGGGAGETQYF.

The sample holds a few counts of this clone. CDR3 in DNA: TGTGCCAGCAGTGGCCGGACAGGGGGCGCAGATACGCAGTATTTT. Its protein product is CASSGRTGGADTQYF. The chain joins TRBV6-1 to TRBJ2-3; 11 bases map to TRBD1. The CDR3 totals 15 residues. With 4 bases clipped from V and 4 bases from J, the junction kept 4 bases outside the gene matches. Germline V gene sequence: CDR1 MNHNS, CDR2 SASEGT.

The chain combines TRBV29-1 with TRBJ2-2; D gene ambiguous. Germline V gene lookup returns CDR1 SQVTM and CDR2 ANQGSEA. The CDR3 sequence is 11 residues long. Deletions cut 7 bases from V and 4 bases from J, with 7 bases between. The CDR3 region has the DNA TGCAGCGGCGGTTCCACCGGGGAGCTGTTTTTT. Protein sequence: CSGGSTGELFF.

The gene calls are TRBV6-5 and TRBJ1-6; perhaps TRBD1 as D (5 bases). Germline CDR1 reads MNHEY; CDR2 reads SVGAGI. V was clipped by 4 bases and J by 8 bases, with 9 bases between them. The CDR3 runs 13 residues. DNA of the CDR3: TGTGCCAGCAGTTTAGGGGTCGATTCACCCCTCCACTTT. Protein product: CASSLGVDSPLHF.

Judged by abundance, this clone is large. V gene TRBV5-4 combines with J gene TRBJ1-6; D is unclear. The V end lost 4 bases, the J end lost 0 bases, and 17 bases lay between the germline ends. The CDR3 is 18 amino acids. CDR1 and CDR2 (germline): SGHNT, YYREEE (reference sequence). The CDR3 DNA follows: TGTGCCAGCAGCCTTGGCCCCAGGCGAAGCTCCTATAATTCACCCCTCCACTTT. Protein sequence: CASSLGPRRSSYNSPLHF.

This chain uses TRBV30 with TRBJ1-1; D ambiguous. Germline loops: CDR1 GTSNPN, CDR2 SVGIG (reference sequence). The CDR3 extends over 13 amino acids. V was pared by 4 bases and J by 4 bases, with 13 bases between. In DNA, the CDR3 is TGTGCCTGGACGGTGGGAATGGTCACTGAAGCTTTCTTT. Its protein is CAWTVGMVTEAFF.

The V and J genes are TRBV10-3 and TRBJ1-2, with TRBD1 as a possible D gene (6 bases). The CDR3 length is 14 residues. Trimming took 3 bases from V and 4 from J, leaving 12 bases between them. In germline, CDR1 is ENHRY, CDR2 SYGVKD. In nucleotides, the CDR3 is TGTGCCATCAGTGATACAGGGACCTCCTATGGCTACACCTTC. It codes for CAISDTGTSYGYTF.

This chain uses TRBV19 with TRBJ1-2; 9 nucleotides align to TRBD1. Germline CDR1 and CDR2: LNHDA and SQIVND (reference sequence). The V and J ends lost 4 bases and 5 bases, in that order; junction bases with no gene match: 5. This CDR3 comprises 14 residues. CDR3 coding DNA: TGTGCCAGTAGTAGGAGACAGGGGGAGTATGGCTACACCTTC. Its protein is CASSRRQGEYGYTF.

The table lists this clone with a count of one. The chain's CDR3 is CASSLVRSGGVYEQYF. The CDR3 DNA sequence: TGTGCCAGCAGCTTAGTACGGTCGGGGGGGGTCTACGAGCAGTACTTC. The chain carries TRBV7-8 and TRBJ2-7; 8 positions agree with TRBD2. The length of the CDR3 is 16 residues. V gave up 1 base and J gave up 3 bases; unmatched junction bases: 8. Germline V gene lookup returns CDR1 SGHVS and CDR2 FQNEAQ.

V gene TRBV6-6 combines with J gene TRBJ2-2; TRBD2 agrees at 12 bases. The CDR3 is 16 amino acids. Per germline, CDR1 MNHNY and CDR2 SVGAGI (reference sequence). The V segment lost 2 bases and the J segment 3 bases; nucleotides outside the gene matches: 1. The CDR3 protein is CASSYRLAGDTGELFF. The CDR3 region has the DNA TGTGCCAGCAGTTACCGACTAGCGGGGGACACCGGGGAGCTGTTTTTT.

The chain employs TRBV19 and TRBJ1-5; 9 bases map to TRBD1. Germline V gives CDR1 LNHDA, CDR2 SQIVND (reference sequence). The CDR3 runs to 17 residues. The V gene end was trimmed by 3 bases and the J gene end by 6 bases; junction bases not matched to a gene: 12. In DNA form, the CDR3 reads TGTGCCAGTAGTATTCCCCGACAGGGGGGACGTGTTCAGCCCCAGCATTTT. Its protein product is CASSIPRQGGRVQPQHF.

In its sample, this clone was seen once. The CDR3 nucleotides are TGTGCCAGCAGCTTAGCATGGGGGAGCGGGGGCATTTACAATGAGCAGTTCTTC. This sequence encodes CASSLAWGSGGIYNEQFF. This chain uses TRBV7-6 with TRBJ2-1, with 8 bases lining up with TRBD2. Germline assignment: CDR1 SGHVS and CDR2 FNYEAQ. The junction had 11 bases not matched to a gene; V was cut back by 0 bases and J by 4 bases. CDR3 size: 18 residues. The full variable domain, completed using reference TRBV7-6 and TRBJ2-1, is GAGVSQSPRYKVTKRGQDVALRCDPISGHVSLYWYRQALGQGPEFLTYFNYEAQQDKSGLPNDRFSAERPEGSISTLTIQRTEQRDSAMYRCASSLAWGSGGIYNEQFFGPGTRLTVL.